The clone carrying this TCR beta chain was detected a few times. The data stem from a study of shared clonotypes between healthy human individuals. Clones were sequenced by immunoSEQ multiplex PCR, and TCRdb holds only the in-frame ones, with some missing. The sample records approximately 740,000 clones, over 65% being singletons. Deletions cut 4 bases from V and 9 bases from J, with 10 bases between. The CDR3 totals 12 residues. Germline CDR1 SNHLY, CDR2 FYNNEI. CD4+ cells yielded CD45RA+ naive and CD45RA-negative memory subsets. The sequenced sample was memory CD4+ T cells sorted from blood. Regarding subset: CD45RA-negative fraction. The rearrangement links TRBV2 to TRBJ1-5; D is undetermined. This TCR was sampled from a woman in her 30s in good health. In DNA form, the CDR3 reads TGTGCCAGCAGTGGAGGGTGGGGGCCCCAGCATTTT. This sequence encodes CASSGGWGPQHF.